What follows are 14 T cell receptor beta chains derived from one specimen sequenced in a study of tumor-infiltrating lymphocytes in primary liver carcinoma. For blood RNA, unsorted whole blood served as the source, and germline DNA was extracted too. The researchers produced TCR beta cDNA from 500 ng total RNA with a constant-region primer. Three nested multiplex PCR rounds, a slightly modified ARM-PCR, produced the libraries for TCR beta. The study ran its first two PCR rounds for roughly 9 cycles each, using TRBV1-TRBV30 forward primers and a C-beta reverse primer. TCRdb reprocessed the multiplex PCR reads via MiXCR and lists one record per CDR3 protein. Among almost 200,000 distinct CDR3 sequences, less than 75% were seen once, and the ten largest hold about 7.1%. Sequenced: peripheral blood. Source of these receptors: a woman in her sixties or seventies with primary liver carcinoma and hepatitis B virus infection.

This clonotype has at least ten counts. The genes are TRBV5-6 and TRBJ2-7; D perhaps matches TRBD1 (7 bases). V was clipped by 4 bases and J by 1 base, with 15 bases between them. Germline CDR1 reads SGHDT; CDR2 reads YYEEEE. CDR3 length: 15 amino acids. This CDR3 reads CASSLGPGGSYEQYF. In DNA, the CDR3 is TGTGCCAGCAGCCTCGGGCCAGGGGGGTCCTACGAGCAGTACTTC.

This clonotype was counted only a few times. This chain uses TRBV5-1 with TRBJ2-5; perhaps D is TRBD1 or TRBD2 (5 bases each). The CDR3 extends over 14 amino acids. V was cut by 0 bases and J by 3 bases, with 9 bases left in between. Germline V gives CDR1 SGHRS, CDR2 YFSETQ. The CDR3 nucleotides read TGCGCCAGCAGCTTGGTTAGGGGAGAAGAGACCCAGTACTTC. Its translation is CASSLVRGEETQYF.

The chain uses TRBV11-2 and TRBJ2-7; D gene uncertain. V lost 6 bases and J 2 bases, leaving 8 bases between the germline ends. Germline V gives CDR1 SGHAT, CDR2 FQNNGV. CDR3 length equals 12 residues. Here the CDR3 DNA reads TGTGCCAGCAGTCCCCTGGCCTACGAGCAGTACTTC. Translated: CASSPLAYEQYF.

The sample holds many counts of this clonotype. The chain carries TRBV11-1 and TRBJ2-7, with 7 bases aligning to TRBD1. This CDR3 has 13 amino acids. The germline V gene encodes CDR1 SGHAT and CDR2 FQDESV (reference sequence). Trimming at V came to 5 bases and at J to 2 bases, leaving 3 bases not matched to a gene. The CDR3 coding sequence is TGTGCCAGCAGCCGGGACAGACCCTACGAGCAGTACTTC. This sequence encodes CASSRDRPYEQYF.

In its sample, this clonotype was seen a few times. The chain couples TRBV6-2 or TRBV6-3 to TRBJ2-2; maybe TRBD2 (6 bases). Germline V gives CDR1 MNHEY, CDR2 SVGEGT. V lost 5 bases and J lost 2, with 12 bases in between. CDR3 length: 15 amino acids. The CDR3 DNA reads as TGTGCCAGCAGTGGGACTTCCATCAACACCGGGGAGCTGTTTTTT. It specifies CASSGTSINTGELFF.

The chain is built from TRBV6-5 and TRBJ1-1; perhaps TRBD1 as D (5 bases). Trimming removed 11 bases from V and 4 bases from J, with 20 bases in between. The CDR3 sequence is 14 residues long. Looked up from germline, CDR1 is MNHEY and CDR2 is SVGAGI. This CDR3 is CAYSGTTGITEAFF. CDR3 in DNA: TGTGCCTACAGCGGGACGACGGGGATCACTGAAGCTTTCTTT.

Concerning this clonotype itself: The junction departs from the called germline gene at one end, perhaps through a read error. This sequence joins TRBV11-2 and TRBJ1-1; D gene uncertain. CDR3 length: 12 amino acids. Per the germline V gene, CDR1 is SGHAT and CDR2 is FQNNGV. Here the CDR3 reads CASSPTNTEASF. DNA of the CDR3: TGTGCCAGCAGCCCAACGAACACTGAAGCCTCCTTT.

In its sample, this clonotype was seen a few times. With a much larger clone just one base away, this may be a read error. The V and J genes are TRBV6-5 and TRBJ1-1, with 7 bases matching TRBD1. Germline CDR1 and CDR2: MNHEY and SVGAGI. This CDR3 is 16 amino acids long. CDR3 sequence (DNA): TGTACCAGCAGTTCTAGATACAGGGGTGGTAACACTGAAGCTTTCTTT. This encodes CTSSSRYRGGNTEAFF.

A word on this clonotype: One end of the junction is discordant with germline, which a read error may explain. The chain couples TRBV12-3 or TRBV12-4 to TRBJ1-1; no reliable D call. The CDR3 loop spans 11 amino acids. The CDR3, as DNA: TGTGCCACCAAGATGAACATTGAAGCTTTCTTT. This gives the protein CATKMNIEAFF.

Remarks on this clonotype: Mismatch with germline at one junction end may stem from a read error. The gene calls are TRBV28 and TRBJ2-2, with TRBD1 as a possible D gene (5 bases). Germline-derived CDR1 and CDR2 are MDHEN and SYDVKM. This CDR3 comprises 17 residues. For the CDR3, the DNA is TGTGCCCGCAGTTTTTCCCCCGGGCAGGGCAACACCGGGGAGCTGTTTTTT. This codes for CARSFSPGQGNTGELFF.

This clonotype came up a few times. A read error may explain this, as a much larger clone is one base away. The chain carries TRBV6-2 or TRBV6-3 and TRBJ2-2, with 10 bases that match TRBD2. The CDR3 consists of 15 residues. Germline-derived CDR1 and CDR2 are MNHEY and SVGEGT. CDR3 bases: TGTACCAGCAGTTATTCGACTAGCGGGACCGGGGAGCTGTTTTTT. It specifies CTSSYSTSGTGELFF.

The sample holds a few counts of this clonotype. DNA for the CDR3: TGTGCCAGCAGCCGAGGGACCGTGGCTGAAGCTTTCTTT. Encoded protein: CASSRGTVAEAFF. V gene TRBV5-8 combines with J gene TRBJ1-1; D is possibly TRBD1 (5 bases). This CDR3 has 13 amino acids. Trimming removed 4 bases from V and 6 bases from J, with 13 bases in between. Germline-derived CDR1 and CDR2 are SGHTS and YDEGEE.

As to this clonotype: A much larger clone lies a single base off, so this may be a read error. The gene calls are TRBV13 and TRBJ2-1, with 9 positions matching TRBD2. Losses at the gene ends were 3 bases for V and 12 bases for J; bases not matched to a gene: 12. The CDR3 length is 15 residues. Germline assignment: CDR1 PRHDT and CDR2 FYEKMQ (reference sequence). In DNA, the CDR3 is TGTGCCAGCAGCTTTGGGACTAGCTGGGGGGATGGGCAGTTCTTC. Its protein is CASSFGTSWGDGQFF. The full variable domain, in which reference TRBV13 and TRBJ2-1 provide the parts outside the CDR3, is AAGVIQSPRHLIKEKRETATLKCYPIPRHDTVYWYQQGPGQDPQFLISFYEKMQSDKGSIPDRFSAQQFSDYHSELNMSSLELGDSALYFCASSFGTSWGDGQFFGPGTRLTVL.

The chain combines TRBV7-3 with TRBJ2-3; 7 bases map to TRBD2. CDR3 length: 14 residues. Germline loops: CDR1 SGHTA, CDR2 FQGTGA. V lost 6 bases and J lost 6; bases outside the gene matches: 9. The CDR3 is CASRAGLPSDTQYF. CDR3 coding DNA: TGTGCCAGCAGGGCGGGACTACCATCGGATACGCAGTATTTT.